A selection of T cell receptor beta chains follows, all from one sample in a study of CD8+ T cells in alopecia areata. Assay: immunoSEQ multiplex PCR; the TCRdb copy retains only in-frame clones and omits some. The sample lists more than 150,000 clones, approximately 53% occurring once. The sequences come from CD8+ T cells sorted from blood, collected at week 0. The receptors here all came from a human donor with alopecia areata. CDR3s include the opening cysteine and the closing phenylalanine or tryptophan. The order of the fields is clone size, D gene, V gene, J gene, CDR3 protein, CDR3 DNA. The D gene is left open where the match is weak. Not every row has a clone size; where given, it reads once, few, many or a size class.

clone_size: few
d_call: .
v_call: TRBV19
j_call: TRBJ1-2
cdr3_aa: CASSGGYYGYTF
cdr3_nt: TGTGCCAGTAGCGGCGGGTACTATGGCTACACCTTC

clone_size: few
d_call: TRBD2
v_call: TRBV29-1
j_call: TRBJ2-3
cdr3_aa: CSVGDSGVTDTQYF
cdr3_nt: TGCAGCGTTGGGGATAGCGGGGTCACAGATACGCAGTATTTT

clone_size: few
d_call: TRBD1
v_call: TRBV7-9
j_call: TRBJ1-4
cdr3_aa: CASSLPGGAREKLFF
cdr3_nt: TGTGCCAGCAGCTTACCAGGGGGCGCGAGGGAAAAACTGTTTTTT

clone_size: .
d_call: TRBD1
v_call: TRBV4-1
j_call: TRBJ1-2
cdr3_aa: CASSPGTEDNYGYTF
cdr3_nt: TGCGCCAGCAGCCCTGGGACAGAGGATAACTATGGCTACACCTTC

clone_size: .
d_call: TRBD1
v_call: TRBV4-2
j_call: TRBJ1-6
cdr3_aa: CASSPPTGDNSPLHF
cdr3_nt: TGTGCCAGCAGCCCACCGACAGGGGATAATTCACCCCTCCACTTT

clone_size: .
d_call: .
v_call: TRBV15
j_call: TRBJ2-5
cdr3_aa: CATSSEETQYF
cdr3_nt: TGTGCCACCAGCAGTGAAGAGACCCAGTACTTC

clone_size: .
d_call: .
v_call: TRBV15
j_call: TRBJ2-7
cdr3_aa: CATSRESGVDEQYF
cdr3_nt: TGTGCCACCAGCAGAGAGTCGGGGGTGGACGAGCAGTACTTC

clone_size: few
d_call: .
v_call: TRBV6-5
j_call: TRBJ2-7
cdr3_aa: CASSRGRTTYEQYF
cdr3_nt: TGTGCCAGCAGCCGGGGACGGACCACCTACGAGCAGTACTTC

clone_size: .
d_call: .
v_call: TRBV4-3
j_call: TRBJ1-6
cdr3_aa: CASSQDGRSSYNSPLHF
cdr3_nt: TGCGCCAGCAGCCAAGACGGCAGAAGCTCCTATAATTCACCCCTCCACTTT

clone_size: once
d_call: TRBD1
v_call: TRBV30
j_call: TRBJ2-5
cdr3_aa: CAWTTGTKTQYF
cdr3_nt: TGTGCCTGGACGACAGGGACCAAGACCCAGTACTTC

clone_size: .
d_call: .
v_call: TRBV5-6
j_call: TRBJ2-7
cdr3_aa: CASSLGTGTYEQYF
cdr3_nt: TGTGCCAGCAGCTTGGGAACTGGGACCTACGAGCAGTACTTC

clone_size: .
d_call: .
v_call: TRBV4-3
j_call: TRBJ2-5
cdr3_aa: CASSQDRIQETQYF
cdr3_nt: TGCGCCAGCAGCCAAGATAGAATCCAAGAGACCCAGTACTTC

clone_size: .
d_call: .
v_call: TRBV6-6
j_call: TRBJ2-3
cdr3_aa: CASSYTGRPNTDTQYF
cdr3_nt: TGTGCCAGCAGTTACACGGGACGGCCGAACACAGATACGCAGTATTTT

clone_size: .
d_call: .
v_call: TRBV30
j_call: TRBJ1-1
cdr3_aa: CAWSASTEAFF
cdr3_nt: TGTGCCTGGAGTGCCTCCACTGAAGCTTTCTTT

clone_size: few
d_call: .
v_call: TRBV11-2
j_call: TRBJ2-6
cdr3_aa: CASSETRGNSGANVLTF
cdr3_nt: TGTGCCAGCAGCGAAACGAGGGGGAACTCTGGGGCCAACGTCCTGACTTTC

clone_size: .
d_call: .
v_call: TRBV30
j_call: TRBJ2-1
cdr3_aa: CAWGPGSGEQFF
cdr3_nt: TGTGCCTGGGGTCCGGGTAGCGGTGAGCAGTTCTTC

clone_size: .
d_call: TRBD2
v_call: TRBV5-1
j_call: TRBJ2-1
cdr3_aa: CASSLFFSGGPRNNEQFF
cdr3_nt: TGCGCCAGCAGCTTGTTTTTTAGCGGGGGGCCCCGAAACAATGAGCAGTTCTTC

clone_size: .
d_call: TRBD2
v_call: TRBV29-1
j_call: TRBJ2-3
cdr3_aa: CSVDTSGGRTDTQYF
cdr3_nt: TGCAGCGTAGATACTAGCGGGGGGAGGACAGATACGCAGTATTTT

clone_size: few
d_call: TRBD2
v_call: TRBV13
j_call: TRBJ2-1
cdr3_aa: CASSLRLAGDNEQFF
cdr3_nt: TGTGCCAGCAGCTTAAGGCTAGCGGGGGACAATGAGCAGTTCTTC

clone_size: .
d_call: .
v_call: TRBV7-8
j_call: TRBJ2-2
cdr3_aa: CASSFLTGLASSNTGELFF
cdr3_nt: TGTGCCAGCAGCTTCCTGACAGGTTTAGCAAGCTCGAACACCGGGGAGCTGTTTTTT

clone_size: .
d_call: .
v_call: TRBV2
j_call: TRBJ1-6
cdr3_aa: CASSDGGGGNNSPLHF
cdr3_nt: TGTGCCAGCAGTGATGGGGGTGGGGGAAATAATTCACCCCTCCACTTT

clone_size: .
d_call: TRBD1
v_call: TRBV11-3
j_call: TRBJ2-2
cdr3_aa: CASSARDRNTGELFF
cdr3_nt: TGTGCCAGCAGCGCACGGGACAGGAACACCGGGGAGCTGTTTTTT

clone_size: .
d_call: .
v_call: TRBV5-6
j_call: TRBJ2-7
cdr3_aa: CASSSSVEQYF
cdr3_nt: TGTGCCAGCAGCTCTAGCGTAGAGCAGTACTTC

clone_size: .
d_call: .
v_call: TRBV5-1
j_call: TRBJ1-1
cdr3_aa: CACREGKFKNTEAFF
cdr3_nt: TGCGCCTGTCGTGAGGGAAAATTTAAGAACACTGAAGCTTTCTTT

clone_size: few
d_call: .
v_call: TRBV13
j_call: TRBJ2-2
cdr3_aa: CASSFQVNTGELFF
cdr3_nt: TGTGCCAGCAGCTTTCAGGTGAACACCGGGGAGCTGTTTTTT

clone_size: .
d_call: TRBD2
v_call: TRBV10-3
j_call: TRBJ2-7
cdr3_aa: CAISVSGTSGAYEQYF
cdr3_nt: TGTGCCATCAGTGTGTCCGGGACTAGCGGCGCCTACGAGCAGTACTTC

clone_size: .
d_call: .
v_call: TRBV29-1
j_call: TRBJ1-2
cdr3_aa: CSVGSSPIYGYTF
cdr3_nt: TGCAGCGTTGGGTCGTCCCCTATCTATGGCTACACCTTC

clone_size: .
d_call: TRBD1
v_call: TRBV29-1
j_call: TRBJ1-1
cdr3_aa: CSARQGMNTEAFF
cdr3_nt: TGCAGCGCTCGACAGGGAATGAACACTGAAGCTTTCTTT

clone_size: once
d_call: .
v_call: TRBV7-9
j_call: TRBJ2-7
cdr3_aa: CASSLEGRSYEQYF
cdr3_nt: TGTGCCAGCAGCTTAGAGGGGCGGAGCTACGAGCAGTACTTC

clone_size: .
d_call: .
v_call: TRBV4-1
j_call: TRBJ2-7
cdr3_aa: CASSNGEAQYF
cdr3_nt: TGCGCCAGCAGCAACGGAGAGGCCCAGTACTTC

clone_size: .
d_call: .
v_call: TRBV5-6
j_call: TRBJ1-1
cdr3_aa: CASGNRVDTEAFF
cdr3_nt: TGTGCCAGCGGAAACAGGGTTGACACTGAAGCTTTCTTT

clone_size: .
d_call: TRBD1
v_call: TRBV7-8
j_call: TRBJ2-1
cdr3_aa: CASSLPTGLSNEQFF
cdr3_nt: TGTGCCAGCAGCTTACCGACAGGGTTAAGCAATGAGCAGTTCTTC

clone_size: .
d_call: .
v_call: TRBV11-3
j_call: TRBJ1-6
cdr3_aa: CACAQGSSPLHF
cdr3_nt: TGTGCCTGCGCGCAGGGAAGTTCACCCCTCCACTTT

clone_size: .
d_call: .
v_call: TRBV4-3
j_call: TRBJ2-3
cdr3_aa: CASSQDRFGGDDTQYF
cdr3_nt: TGCGCCAGCAGCCAAGATCGTTTCGGGGGAGATGATACGCAGTATTTT

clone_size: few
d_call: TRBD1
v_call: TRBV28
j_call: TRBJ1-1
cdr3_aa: CASSLPGTDPEAFF
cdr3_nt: TGTGCCAGCAGTCTCCCGGGGACAGACCCTGAAGCTTTCTTT

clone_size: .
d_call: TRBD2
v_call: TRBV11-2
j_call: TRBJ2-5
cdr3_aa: CASSLDLAGDYETQYF
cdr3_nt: TGTGCCAGCAGCTTAGATCTTGCGGGGGATTATGAGACCCAGTACTTC

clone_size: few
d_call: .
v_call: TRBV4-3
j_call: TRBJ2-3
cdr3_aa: CASSQDGLTSTDTQYF
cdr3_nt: TGCGCCAGCAGCCAAGATGGGCTCACTAGCACAGATACGCAGTATTTT

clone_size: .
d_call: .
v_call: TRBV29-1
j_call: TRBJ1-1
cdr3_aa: CSVVRQPNTEAFF
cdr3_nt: TGCAGCGTTGTGAGACAACCGAACACTGAAGCTTTCTTT

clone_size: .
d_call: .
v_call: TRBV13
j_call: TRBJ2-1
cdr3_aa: CASSPRGVAGDEQFF
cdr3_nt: TGTGCCAGCAGCCCTCGCGGAGTAGCTGGCGATGAGCAGTTCTTC

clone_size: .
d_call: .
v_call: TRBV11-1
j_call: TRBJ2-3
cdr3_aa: CASSLFPADTQYF
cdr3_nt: TGTGCCAGCAGCTTATTCCCCGCAGATACGCAGTATTTT

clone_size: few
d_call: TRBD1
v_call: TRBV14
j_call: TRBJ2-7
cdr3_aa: CASSQATGDEQYF
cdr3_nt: TGTGCCAGCAGCCAAGCTACAGGGGACGAGCAGTACTTC

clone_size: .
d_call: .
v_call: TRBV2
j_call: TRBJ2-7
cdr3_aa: CASSENPARFPDYEQYF
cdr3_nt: TGTGCCAGCAGTGAAAATCCCGCCCGATTCCCGGATTACGAGCAGTACTTC

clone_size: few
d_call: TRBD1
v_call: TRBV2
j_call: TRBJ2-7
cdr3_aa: CASSELPGQSRAGAYEQYF
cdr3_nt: TGTGCCAGCAGTGAATTGCCGGGACAGTCACGGGCCGGCGCCTACGAGCAGTACTTC

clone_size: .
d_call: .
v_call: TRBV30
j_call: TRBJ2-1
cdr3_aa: CAWSVRGNEQFF
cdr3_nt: TGTGCCTGGAGTGTAAGGGGTAATGAGCAGTTCTTC

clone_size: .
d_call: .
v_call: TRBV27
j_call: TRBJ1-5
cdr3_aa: CASSLFAGGQPQHF
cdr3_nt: TGTGCCAGCAGTTTATTTGCAGGTGGCCAGCCCCAGCATTTT

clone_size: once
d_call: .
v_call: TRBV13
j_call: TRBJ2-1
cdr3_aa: CASSLDSYNEQFF
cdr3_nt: TGTGCCAGCAGCTTAGATTCTTACAATGAGCAGTTCTTC

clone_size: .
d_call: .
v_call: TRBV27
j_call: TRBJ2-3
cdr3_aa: CASSFTLGDTQYF
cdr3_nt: TGTGCCAGCAGTTTTACCCTAGGGGATACGCAGTATTTT

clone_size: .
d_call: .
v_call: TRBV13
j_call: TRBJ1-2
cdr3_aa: CASSLEGESGHTF
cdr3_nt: TGTGCCAGCAGCTTAGAGGGGGAATCCGGCCACACCTTC